The 24 T cell receptor beta chains in this list originate from one sample, sequenced in a study of T cell repertoires in cytomegalovirus infection. From the reads, TCRdb called clonotypes with MiXCR, one entry per CDR3 protein. The sample yields about 100,000 distinct CDR3 sequences, about 15% seen once. Source material: PBMCs. These receptors were collected from a human donor in good health (CMV status not recorded). Some clones in this sample may be carry-over from other donors' samples.

The rearrangement links TRBV20-1 to TRBJ1-2; D remains ambiguous. The CDR3 is made up of 16 amino acids. The V end was cut by 2 bases, the J end by 6 bases, with 22 bases between. Germline V gene sequence: CDR1 DFQATT, CDR2 SNEGSKA (reference sequence). CDR3 residues: CSARTPPGSGANGYTF. CDR3 sequence (DNA): TGCAGTGCTAGAACCCCGCCCGGGTCAGGTGCTAATGGCTACACCTTC.

The J gene is TRBJ2-6, the V gene TRBV6-1; D remains ambiguous. The CDR3 sequence is 13 residues long. CDR1 and CDR2 from the germline V gene are MNHNS and SASEGT. Trimming cost V 10 bases and J 1 base, with 8 bases left between them. CDR3 sequence (DNA): TGTGCCACCAAGGAGTCTGGGGCCAACGTCCTGACTTTC. This sequence encodes CATKESGANVLTF.

Only a few counts were recorded for this clonotype. This rearrangement joins TRBV6-1 to TRBJ1-5, with D maybe TRBD1 (5 bases). V shed 4 bases and J shed 2 bases, with 9 bases lying between them. The CDR3 contains 14 residues. Germline-derived CDR1 and CDR2 are MNHNS and SASEGT. CDR3 sequence reads: CASSGLGGNQPQHF. The DNA of the CDR3 is TGTGCCAGCAGTGGTTTAGGGGGCAATCAGCCCCAGCATTTT.

In this sample, this clonotype turned up a few times. The chain uses TRBV7-2 and TRBJ1-6, with TRBD1 as a possible D gene (6 bases). Looked up from germline, CDR1 is SGHTA and CDR2 is FQGNSA. V was clipped by 6 bases and J by 4 bases, with 10 bases between them. The CDR3 consists of 14 residues. CDR3 loop: CASRPQGYNSPLHF. The CDR3 bases are TGTGCCAGCAGGCCACAGGGTTATAATTCACCCCTCCACTTT.

This rearrangement joins TRBV29-1 to TRBJ2-5, with 7 nucleotides matching TRBD2. Germline V gene data show CDR1 as SQVTM and CDR2 as ANQGSEA. The CDR3 runs 13 residues. The V segment lost 3 bases and the J segment 5 bases; nucleotides outside the gene matches: 6. The CDR3, as DNA: TGCAGCGTTGATTCGGGGGAGGGCGAGACCCAGTACTTC. It yields the protein CSVDSGEGETQYF.

This clonotype was seen a few times. This chain joins TRBV12-3 or TRBV12-4 and TRBJ2-2, with 11 positions matching TRBD2. J gave up 15 bases and V 1 base, and 10 bases lay outside the gene matches. The CDR3 sequence is 15 residues long. CDR3 sequence (DNA): TGTGCCAGCAGTTTAGGGCTAGCGGGGGGCCAGATCGTGTTTTTT. Its translation: CASSLGLAGGQIVFF.

The table lists this clonotype with many counts. The chain recombines TRBV7-8 with TRBJ1-5; D uncertain. Trimming removed 2 bases from V and 1 base from J, with 18 bases in between. CDR1 and CDR2 from the germline V gene are SGHVS and FQNEAQ. This CDR3 contains 18 residues. The CDR3 region has the DNA TGTGCCAGCAGCTTAATGGCGCGGGGTTTGATAAGCAATCAGCCCCAGCATTTT. As protein: CASSLMARGLISNQPQHF.

The chain recombines TRBV11-2 with TRBJ2-3; possible D gene TRBD2, 5 bases. Deletions cut 5 bases from V and 6 bases from J, with 12 bases between. Germline V gives CDR1 SGHAT, CDR2 FQNNGV. The CDR3 loop spans 13 amino acids. The CDR3 coding sequence is TGTGCCAGCAGCGCCCCCGGGGTCGATACGCAGTATTTT. It specifies CASSAPGVDTQYF.

The chain recombines TRBV4-1 with TRBJ2-5; no clear D. Germline lookup yields CDR1 MGHRA and CDR2 YSYEKL. CDR3 length: 13 amino acids. V shed 4 bases and J shed 5 bases, with 11 bases lying between them. The CDR3 loop reads CASSRTIGETQYF. Written as DNA, the CDR3 is TGCGCCAGCAGCCGTACTATAGGGGAGACCCAGTACTTC.

This clonotype was counted ten times or more. V usage is TRBV7-2 and J usage is TRBJ1-5; unclear D gene. Between the trimmed V and J ends, which lost 2 bases and 5 bases, there was a span of 13 bases. The CDR3 has 15 residues. Germline CDR1 and CDR2: SGHTA and FQGNSA. CDR3 amino acids: CASSLSTDYYQPQHF. CDR3 DNA: TGTGCCAGCAGCTTAAGTACAGATTACTATCAGCCCCAGCATTTT.

This clonotype was seen repeatedly, ten times or more. The chain carries TRBV7-3 and TRBJ2-7; TRBD1 matches at 8 bases. Germline CDR1 reads SGHTA; CDR2 reads FQGTGA. The CDR3 loop spans 13 amino acids. After removal of 5 bases from V and 7 bases from J, the junction contained 7 bases not matched to a gene. DNA for the CDR3: TGTGCCAGCAGCCAGGACAGGGATGGGGAGCAGTACTTC. Its protein is CASSQDRDGEQYF. Full variable domain (missing parts from reference TRBV7-3 and TRBJ2-7): GAGVSQTPSNKVTEKGKYVELRCDPISGHTALYWYRQSLGQGPEFLIYFQGTGAADDSGLPNDRFFAVRPEGSVSTLKIQRTERGDSAVYLCASSQDRDGEQYFGPGTRLTVT.

This clonotype has ten or more counts. CDR3 DNA: TGTGCCAGCAGTCCCACAGGGGGCAATGGCTACACCTTC. It codes for CASSPTGGNGYTF. This chain connects TRBV28 to TRBJ1-2; 9 bases fit TRBD1. The V and J ends lost 5 bases and 6 bases, in that order; junction bases with no gene match: 4. CDR3 size: 13 residues. CDR1 and CDR2 (germline): MDHEN, SYDVKM.

Many counts were recorded for this clonotype. The chain combines TRBV14 with TRBJ2-4, with 7 bases lining up with TRBD2. The CDR3 is 13 residues long. Germline V gene data show CDR1 as SGHDN and CDR2 as FVKESK. The V and J ends lost 1 base and 9 bases, in that order; junction bases with no gene match: 3. CDR3 in amino acids: CASSQASGGIQYF. The DNA for the CDR3 is TGTGCCAGCAGCCAAGCCTCGGGGGGCATTCAGTACTTC. The full variable domain, completed using reference TRBV14 and TRBJ2-4, is EAGVTQFPSHSVIEKGQTVTLRCDPISGHDNLYWYRRVMGKEIKFLLHFVKESKQDESGMPNNRFLAERTGGTYSTLKVQPAELEDSGVYFCASSQASGGIQYFGAGTRLSVL.

Turning to this clonotype: This could be a read error, since a much larger clone is one nucleotide away. This rearrangement joins TRBV14 to TRBJ1-2; D perhaps matches TRBD1 (5 bases). Germline V gives CDR1 SGHDN, CDR2 FVKESK. The CDR3 has 19 residues. The CDR3 reads CASSQTPGRGGGPNYSYTF. The CDR3 DNA reads TGTGCCAGCAGCCAAACCCCGGGGAGGGGAGGAGGGCCTAACTATAGCTACACCTTC.

This clonotype was seen at least ten times. V is TRBV12-3 or TRBV12-4 and J is TRBJ1-1; D is unclear. V was clipped by 3 bases and J by 3 bases, with 5 bases between them. There are 12 residues in the CDR3. CDR3 in amino acids: CASSFGYTEAFF. CDR3 DNA sequence: TGTGCCAGCAGTTTTGGATACACTGAAGCTTTCTTT.

A word on this clonotype: This could be a read error, since a much larger clone is one nucleotide away. V is TRBV12-3 or TRBV12-4 and J is TRBJ2-5, with 9 positions matching TRBD2. V shed 10 bases and J 5 bases; nucleotides not matched to a gene: 11. The CDR3 loop spans 14 amino acids. CDR3 sequence: CATGRSGGFETQYF. CDR3 in DNA: TGTGCCACTGGGAGAAGCGGGGGGTTTGAGACCCAGTACTTC.

About this clonotype itself: One junction end disagrees with the germline gene, perhaps due to a read error. The V call is TRBV4-1, the J call TRBJ1-1, with D uncertain. CDR1 MGHRA and CDR2 YSYEKL come from the germline V gene. The CDR3 totals 13 residues. CDR3 residues: CASSPEENTEAFF. CDR3 sequence (DNA): TGTGCCAGCAGCCCGGAGGAGAACACTGAAGCTTTCTTT.

This clonotype was seen a few times. The chain combines TRBV25-1 with TRBJ1-1; TRBD1 is a possible D gene (5 bases). Germline values: CDR1 MGHDK, CDR2 SYGVNS. Trimming removed 1 base from V and 4 bases from J, with 16 bases in between. This CDR3 contains 16 residues. The CDR3 nucleotides read TGTGCCAGCAGTGAATCTGGGAGGGGAACGGGCACTGAAGCTTTCTTT. The encoded protein is CASSESGRGTGTEAFF.

The chain combines TRBV20-1 with TRBJ1-1; 7 bases are shared with TRBD1. Germline lookup yields CDR1 DFQATT and CDR2 SNEGSKA (reference sequence). Trimming cost V 0 bases and J 4 bases; bases outside gene matches: 5. The CDR3 sequence is 14 residues long. CDR3 sequence (DNA): TGCAGTGCTAGAGACAAGACAGGGAGCACTGAAGCTTTCTTT. Its translation: CSARDKTGSTEAFF.

This clonotype was seen repeatedly, ten times or more. This sequence joins TRBV7-2 and TRBJ2-5; a possible D gene is TRBD2 (5 bases). Germline V gives CDR1 SGHTA, CDR2 FQGNSA. The CDR3 contains 16 residues. Trimming removed 1 base at V and 7 bases at J, with 19 bases between. The CDR3 reads CASSLGAAVASGTQYF. The CDR3 nucleotides are TGTGCCAGCAGCTTAGGGGCAGCGGTCGCTTCTGGGACCCAGTACTTC. Supplemented by reference TRBV7-2 and TRBJ2-5, the full variable domain reads GAGVSQSPSNKVTEKGKDVELRCDPISGHTALYWYRQSLGQGLEFLIYFQGNSAPDKSGLPSDRFSAERTGGSVSTLTIQRTQQEDSAVYLCASSLGAAVASGTQYFGPGTRLLVL.

This clonotype came up many times. The chain combines TRBV28 with TRBJ1-5; tentative D call: TRBD1 (5 bases). CDR1 is MDHEN, CDR2 SYDVKM, per germline. Trimming took off 6 bases at V and 0 bases at J, with 15 bases between the two ends. The CDR3 has 16 residues. The CDR3 DNA is TGTGCCAGCAGGACCGGGACGATTTATAGCAATCAGCCCCAGCATTTT. This encodes CASRTGTIYSNQPQHF.

The chain has TRBV11-2 and TRBJ2-3, with no clear D. The CDR3 is made up of 16 amino acids. Trimming stripped 3 bases from V and 4 bases from J, with 17 bases between. Germline V lookup: CDR1 SGHAT, CDR2 FQNNGV. The CDR3 region has the DNA TGTGCCAGCAGCTTTACTGGCCCCTCCGGTCCAGATACGCAGTATTTT. Amino acids: CASSFTGPSGPDTQYF.

The chain combines TRBV2 with TRBJ2-7; D might be TRBD2 (6 bases). V gave up 0 bases and J gave up 10 bases, with 13 bases separating them. This CDR3 contains 13 residues. Germline CDR1 SNHLY, CDR2 FYNNEI. CDR3 sequence reads: CASSEALKLAQYF. The DNA for the CDR3 is TGTGCCAGCAGTGAAGCCCTAAAACTAGCCCAGTACTTC.

This clonotype showed up many times. The chain is built from TRBV7-9 and TRBJ2-7, with 7 nucleotides matching TRBD1. Germline trimming cut 2 bases from V and 3 bases from J; bases unmatched to any gene: 13. In germline, CDR1 is SEHNR, CDR2 FQNEAQ (reference sequence). This CDR3 has 17 residues. CDR3 sequence reads: CASSLSSGTDIFYEQYF. The CDR3 DNA sequence: TGTGCCAGCAGCTTATCCTCCGGGACAGATATATTCTACGAGCAGTACTTC.